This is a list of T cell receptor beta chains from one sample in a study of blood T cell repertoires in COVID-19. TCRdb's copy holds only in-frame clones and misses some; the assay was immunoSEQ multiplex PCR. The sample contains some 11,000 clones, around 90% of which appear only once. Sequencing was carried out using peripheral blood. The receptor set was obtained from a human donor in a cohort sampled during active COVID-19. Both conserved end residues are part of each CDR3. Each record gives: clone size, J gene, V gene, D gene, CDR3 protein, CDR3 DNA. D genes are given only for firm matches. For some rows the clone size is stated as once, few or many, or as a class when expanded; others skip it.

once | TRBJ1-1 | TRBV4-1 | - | CASSQAPSGWGVNTEAFF | TGCGCCAGCAGCCAAGCCCCTTCGGGATGGGGAGTTAACACTGAAGCTTTCTTT
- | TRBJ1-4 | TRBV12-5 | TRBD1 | CASRDSSNEKLFF | TGTGCTAGTCGGGACAGTTCTAATGAAAAACTGTTTTTT
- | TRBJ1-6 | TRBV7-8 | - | CASSLMVGFQLEGSPLHF | TGTGCCAGCAGCTTAATGGTTGGGTTCCAGCTAGAGGGTTCACCCCTCCACTTT
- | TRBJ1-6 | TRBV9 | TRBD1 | CASSSGQGNSPLHF | TGTGCCAGCAGCTCGGGACAGGGAAATTCACCCCTCCACTTT
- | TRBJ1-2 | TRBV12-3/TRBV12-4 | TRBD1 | CASSSRTGKGYTF | TGTGCCAGCAGTTCGCGGACAGGGAAGGGCTACACCTTC
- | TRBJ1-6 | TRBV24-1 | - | CATQPGENSPLHF | TGTGCCACCCAACCGGGGGAAAATTCACCCCTCCACTTT
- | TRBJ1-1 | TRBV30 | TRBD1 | CAWTRDRGQDQAFF | TGTGCCTGGACTAGGGACAGGGGGCAGGATCAAGCTTTCTTT
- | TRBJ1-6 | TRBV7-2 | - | CASSSLRGNSPLHF | TGTGCCAGCAGCTCATTGCGGGGGAATTCACCCCTCCACTTT
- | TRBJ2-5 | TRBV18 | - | CASSPAASYKETQYF | TGTGCCAGCTCCCCGGCGGCTAGCTATAAAGAGACCCAGTACTTC
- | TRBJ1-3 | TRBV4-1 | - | CASSQADSYSGNTIYF | TGCGCCAGCAGCCAAGCGGACAGCTACTCTGGAAACACCATATATTTT
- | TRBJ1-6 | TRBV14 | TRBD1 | CASSPYRGSSSYNSPLHF | TGTGCCAGCAGCCCCTACAGGGGCTCGAGCTCCTATAATTCACCCCTCCACTTT
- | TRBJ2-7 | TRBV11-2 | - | CASSWSSSADYEQYF | TGTGCCAGCAGCTGGAGCTCTTCAGCAGACTACGAGCAGTACTTC
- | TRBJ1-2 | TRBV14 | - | CASSPRGGNGYTF | TGTGCCAGCAGCCCGAGGGGAGGGAATGGCTACACCTTC
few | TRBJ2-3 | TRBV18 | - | CASSPVLRGTQYF | TGTGCCAGCTCACCTGTTCTGCGAGGTACGCAGTATTTT